What follows is one T cell receptor (beta chain) and its context. Its antigen is not identified. TCRdb re-called the reads through MiXCR, storing one row per CDR3 protein. The data show over 250,000 distinct CDR3 sequences, about 25% seen once. This sample stems from a study of T cell repertoires in cytomegalovirus infection. Study-wide context: Public TCR beta signatures marked donors with CMV infection and the matching HLA.

Losses at the gene ends were 2 bases for V and 4 bases for J; bases not matched to a gene: 5. This CDR3 contains 16 residues. The germline V gene has CDR1 MDHEN and CDR2 SYDVKM. Study observations and caveats: The ex vivo response showed dominance by HLA-C-restricted CMV-specific TCR beta clonotypes. CMV carriers having the relevant HLA were flagged by cumulative public TCR beta family frequency.

The sample taken for sequencing was PBMCs. The receptor was derived from a human donor in good health (CMV status not recorded). Some clones in this sample may be carry-over from other donors' samples. V usage is TRBV28 and J usage is TRBJ1-5; TRBD1 agrees at 10 bases. CDR3 in DNA: TGTGCCAGCAGTTTAGGGTGGGACAGGGGTAATCAGCCCCAGCATTTT. Protein: CASSLGWDRGNQPQHF.